The next 32 T cell receptor beta chains were all read from a single sample in a study of cytomegalovirus exposure and HLA in healthy donors. PCR was performed using 60 Vbeta and 13 Jbeta primers. The table came from immunoSEQ multiplex PCR; TCRdb's copy has only in-frame clones and leaves some out. Of roughly 130,000 clones listed, about 80% are singletons. Material: PBMCs. These receptors were obtained from a man aged 35 to 55 in good health and CMV-seronegative.

This clone was picked up one time. The V call is TRBV19, the J call TRBJ1-2; D not certain. This CDR3 region has 14 residues. Deletions cut 3 bases from V and 7 bases from J, with 15 bases between. Germline V gene sequence: CDR1 LNHDA, CDR2 SQIVND (reference sequence). In DNA form, the CDR3 reads TGTGCCAGTAGTATGTCCGAACCGGGTAGTGGCTACACCTTC. It encodes CASSMSEPGSGYTF.

J is TRBJ2-7 and V is TRBV28, with 7 bases that match TRBD1. V dropped 3 bases and J dropped 3; count of bases not matched to a gene: 5. The V gene's germline CDR1 is MDHEN and CDR2 SYDVKM. The CDR3 is made up of 14 amino acids. As DNA, the CDR3 is TGTGCCAGCAGTTTCCGGACAGGAGACTACGAGCAGTACTTC. Protein sequence: CASSFRTGDYEQYF. Full variable domain (outside the CDR3, taken from reference TRBV28 and TRBJ2-7): DVKVTQSSRYLVKRTGEKVFLECVQDMDHENMFWYRQDPGLGLRLIYFSYDVKMKEKGDIPEGYSVSREKKERFSLILESASTNQTSMYLCASSFRTGDYEQYFGPGTRLTVT.

The chain is built from TRBV10-3 and TRBJ2-3, with D perhaps matching TRBD2 (6 bases). CDR3 size: 13 residues. The V gene lost 6 bases and the J gene lost 5 bases, with 12 bases spanning the gap. CDR1 is ENHRY and CDR2 is SYGVKD in the germline V gene. The DNA of the CDR3 is TGTGCCATCAGGGCCCGGGAGCAAGATACGCAGTATTTT. It specifies CAIRAREQDTQYF.

The CDR3 DNA sequence: TGTGCCAGCTCACCGAGAATTCAGGGGGACTATGGCTACACCTTC. Translated, it gives CASSPRIQGDYGYTF. The V gene is TRBV18, the J gene TRBJ1-2; 7 bases map to TRBD1. The germline V gene encodes CDR1 KGHSH and CDR2 LQKENI. The CDR3 is 15 residues long. V lost 3 bases, J lost 3 bases, and 7 bases stayed unmatched.

The table lists this clone with a count of one. J is TRBJ2-2 and V is TRBV5-4; 7 bases are shared with TRBD2. J was trimmed by 4 bases and V by 3 bases; bases with no gene match: 9. Germline-derived CDR1 and CDR2 are SGHNT and YYREEE (reference sequence). The CDR3 is 16 residues long. The CDR3 loop is CASSSRLARVTGELFF. CDR3 coding DNA: TGTGCCAGCAGCTCCCGACTAGCTAGAGTCACCGGGGAGCTGTTTTTT.

The chain links TRBV28 to TRBJ1-5, with D perhaps matching TRBD1 (6 bases). Germline V gene sequence: CDR1 MDHEN, CDR2 SYDVKM. The length of the CDR3 is 19 residues. V lost 2 bases and J lost 0, with 20 bases in between. The CDR3 loop is CASSLRGGDRGISNQPQHF. CDR3 DNA: TGTGCCAGCAGTTTAAGAGGGGGTGATAGGGGGATTAGCAATCAGCCCCAGCATTTT.

CDR3 bases: TGTGCCAGCACGGGGTACACTGAAGCTTTCTTT. Its protein product is CASTGYTEAFF. V is TRBV28 and J is TRBJ1-1; no reliable D call. CDR1 is MDHEN, CDR2 SYDVKM, per germline. V lost 7 bases and J 3 bases, leaving 6 bases between the germline ends. The CDR3 is made up of 11 amino acids.

This chain connects TRBV19 to TRBJ2-3, with TRBD2 matching over 9 bases. Germline V gene data show CDR1 as LNHDA and CDR2 as SQIVND (reference sequence). This CDR3 has 14 residues. Germline trimming cut 5 bases from V and 5 bases from J; bases unmatched to any gene: 5. DNA for the CDR3: TGTGCCAGTAGTGTTAGCGGGAGAGGAGATACGCAGTATTTT. As protein: CASSVSGRGDTQYF.

The chain uses TRBV5-1 and TRBJ2-7, with TRBD1 identical over 9 bases. The V and J ends lost 0 bases and 4 bases, in that order; junction bases with no gene match: 14. CDR3 length equals 18 residues. Germline V gene data show CDR1 as SGHRS and CDR2 as YFSETQ. CDR3 sequence (DNA): TGCGCCAGCAGCTTGGGTGGGACAGGGCTGACTAGGGGGTACGAGCAGTACTTC. Its translation is CASSLGGTGLTRGYEQYF.

The genes are TRBV4-1 and TRBJ2-7; D is perhaps TRBD1 (6 bases). Trimming cost V 4 bases and J 2 bases, with 18 bases left between them. Germline V lookup: CDR1 MGHRA, CDR2 YSYEKL. The CDR3 contains 16 residues. CDR3 loop: CASSPNPGDWTYEQYF. CDR3 nucleotides: TGCGCCAGCAGCCCCAACCCAGGGGATTGGACCTACGAGCAGTACTTC.

The chain combines TRBV9 with TRBJ2-5; 10 nucleotides match TRBD1. The tail of the sequence fits TRBJ2-7 better, so the J call may be wrong. Germline CDR1 and CDR2: SGDLS and YYNGEE. This CDR3 is 16 amino acids long. CDR3 nucleotides: TGTGCCAGCAGCGCTGGACAGGGGGATAGTAGGTACGAGCAGTACTTC. Its translation: CASSAGQGDSRYEQYF.

This clone has just a few counts. The chain employs TRBV6-5 and TRBJ1-1; D possibly corresponds to TRBD1 (6 bases). This CDR3 is 14 amino acids long. Trimming cost V 5 bases and J 1 base, with 11 bases left between them. Germline V gives CDR1 MNHEY, CDR2 SVGAGI. The CDR3 DNA reads TGTGCCAGCAGTCTAGACAGGCAGAACACTGAAGCTTTCTTT. It yields the protein CASSLDRQNTEAFF.

The chain uses TRBV6-1 and TRBJ2-3; tentatively, D is TRBD1 (5 bases). From germline, CDR1 is MNHNS and CDR2 SASEGT. The CDR3 extends over 17 amino acids. V lost 2 bases to trimming and J lost 2 bases, with 17 bases between them. The CDR3: CASSERRVAPFTDTQYF. CDR3 coding DNA: TGTGCCAGCAGTGAACGCAGGGTAGCCCCTTTCACAGATACGCAGTATTTT.

Comment on this clone: The junction departs from the called germline gene at one end, perhaps through a read error. The V call is TRBV6-6, the J call TRBJ2-1, with D possibly matching TRBD1 (5 bases). The CDR3 has 13 residues. CDR1 and CDR2 from the germline V gene are MNHNY and SVGAGI (reference sequence). Here the CDR3 reads CASSYFSRDDQFF. The CDR3 DNA is TGTGCCAGCAGTTATTTTTCCAGGGATGATCAGTTCTTC.

The chain joins TRBV19 to TRBJ2-2; 11 nucleotides align to TRBD1. The ends lost 3 bases at V and 7 bases at J; junction bases unmatched: 1. This CDR3 is 14 amino acids long. Germline V gene lookup returns CDR1 LNHDA and CDR2 SQIVND (reference sequence). The CDR3 DNA reads TGTGCCAGTAGTATGGGACAGGGGGTCGGGGAGCTGTTTTTT. Translation: CASSMGQGVGELFF. Full variable domain (missing parts from reference TRBV19 and TRBJ2-2): DGGITQSPKYLFRKEGQNVTLSCEQNLNHDAMYWYRQDPGQGLRLIYYSQIVNDFQKGDIAEGYSVSREKKESFPLTVTSAQKNPTAFYLCASSMGQGVGELFFGEGSRLTVL.

The chain recombines TRBV7-2 with TRBJ2-2, with D perhaps matching TRBD2 (5 bases). The germline CDR1 and CDR2 sequences are SGHTA and FQGNSA. The V and J ends lost 5 bases and 5 bases respectively, with 15 bases between them. The CDR3 contains 15 residues. The CDR3, as DNA: TGTGCCAGCAGCACCGGGATTCGGGGAACCGGGGAGCTGTTTTTT. Encoded protein: CASSTGIRGTGELFF.

The rearrangement uses TRBV4-1 and TRBJ2-2, with 8 positions matching TRBD1. The germline gives CDR1 MGHRA, CDR2 YSYEKL. CDR3 length: 19 residues. Trimming cost V 0 bases and J 1 base; bases outside gene matches: 10. CDR3 protein: CASSQDKMRGQVNTGELFF. Here the CDR3 DNA reads TGCGCCAGCAGCCAAGATAAGATGAGGGGACAGGTGAACACCGGGGAGCTGTTTTTT.

J is TRBJ1-6 and V is TRBV5-1; 12 bases map to TRBD1. The CDR3 consists of 19 residues. Trimming at V came to 1 base and at J to 7 bases, leaving 12 bases not matched to a gene. Germline V CDR1 and CDR2: SGHRS, YFSETQ. CDR3 nucleotides: TGCGCCAGCAGCTTGTACGGGGTAGGGACAGGGGGCATCAATTCACCCCTCCACTTT. Its translation: CASSLYGVGTGGINSPLHF.

The V and J genes are TRBV30 and TRBJ2-3; D possibly corresponds to TRBD1 (6 bases). The CDR3 runs to 15 residues. V was cut by 0 bases and J by 2 bases, with 12 bases left in between. CDR1 is GTSNPN, CDR2 SVGIG, per germline (reference sequence). Here the CDR3 reads CAWSVVGGLTDTQYF. For the CDR3, the DNA is TGTGCCTGGAGTGTTGTAGGGGGTCTCACAGATACGCAGTATTTT.

This chain uses TRBV27 with TRBJ2-7; a possible D gene is TRBD1 (6 bases). V lost 3 bases, J lost 2 bases, and 11 bases lay in between. Germline CDR1 is MNHEY and CDR2 is SMNVEV (reference sequence). This CDR3 has 14 residues. This CDR3 is CASSLGRTAYEQYF. CDR3 in DNA: TGTGCCAGCAGTTTGGGACGGACAGCCTACGAGCAGTACTTC.

The chain couples TRBV27 to TRBJ1-6; D is ambiguous. CDR1 and CDR2 from the germline V gene are MNHEY and SMNVEV (reference sequence). Trimming left V 5 bases short and J 6 bases short, with 11 bases between. CDR3 length: 14 residues. The CDR3 coding sequence is TGTGCCAGCAGTCCGGGAATCGGTAATTCACCCCTCCACTTT. This gives the protein CASSPGIGNSPLHF.

The chain combines TRBV4-1 with TRBJ2-3, with D perhaps TRBD1 (6 bases). The length of the CDR3 is 13 residues. Trimming took off 4 bases at V and 2 bases at J, with 7 bases between the two ends. Looked up from germline, CDR1 is MGHRA and CDR2 is YSYEKL. Here the CDR3 reads CASSPGHTDTQYF. The CDR3, as DNA: TGCGCCAGCAGCCCGGGACACACAGATACGCAGTATTTT.

The J gene is TRBJ2-3, the V gene TRBV27, with TRBD2 as a possible D gene (5 bases). CDR1 MNHEY and CDR2 SMNVEV come from the germline V gene (reference sequence). The CDR3 runs 17 residues. The V and J ends lost 3 bases and 1 base respectively, with 17 bases between them. The CDR3 spells CASSLYPSGLGTDTQYF. The CDR3 region has the DNA TGTGCCAGCAGTTTGTACCCCTCCGGACTCGGCACAGATACGCAGTATTTT.

The V call is TRBV7-5, the J call TRBJ1-4; TRBD1, the table's D call, was not compared with the DNA. TRBV7-5 is deemed a pseudogene. This CDR3 comprises 16 residues. The CDR3, as DNA: TGTGTCAGAAGCTTTCAGGGCCGGGACAGATATGAAAAACTGTTTTTT. It codes for CVRSFQGRDRYEKLFF.

V and J are TRBV30 and TRBJ1-5; D perhaps matches TRBD1 (6 bases). CDR1 and CDR2 from the germline V gene are GTSNPN and SVGIG (reference sequence). With 4 bases removed from V and 0 bases from J, the gap between germline ends came to 10 bases. The CDR3 has 14 amino acids. The CDR3 region has the DNA TGTGCCTGGACCTTGGACAGTAGCAATCAGCCCCAGCATTTT. Its protein product is CAWTLDSSNQPQHF.

The chain carries TRBV4-1 and TRBJ2-5; D is perhaps TRBD1 (6 bases). The last part of the DNA fits TRBJ2-7 better; the J call may be wrong. Germline lookup yields CDR1 MGHRA and CDR2 YSYEKL. CDR3 length: 13 amino acids. The CDR3 reads CASSTGHSYEQYF. The CDR3 nucleotides read TGCGCCAGCAGCACGGGACACAGCTACGAGCAGTACTTC.

Concerning this clone itself: Other DNA sequences within the sample encode an identical CDR3. The chain has TRBV6-1 and TRBJ2-5, with 7 bases aligning to TRBD1. Germline V gives CDR1 MNHNS, CDR2 SASEGT. After removal of 4 bases from V and 2 bases from J, the junction contained 1 base not matched to a gene. The CDR3 is made up of 13 amino acids. CDR3 amino acids: CASSGDSQETQYF. CDR3 in DNA: TGTGCCAGCAGTGGGGACAGTCAAGAGACCCAGTACTTC.

This clone was counted between two and nine times. This sequence joins TRBV15 and TRBJ2-7; D gene uncertain. Trimming left V 6 bases short and J 2 bases short, with 11 bases between. The CDR3 length is 13 residues. CDR1 and CDR2 (germline): LNHNV, YYDKDF (reference sequence). The DNA of the CDR3 is TGTGCCACCAGTACAGACGTCGCCTACGAGCAGTACTTC. As protein: CATSTDVAYEQYF. Combining the CDR3 with reference TRBV15 and TRBJ2-7 gives the whole variable domain DAMVIQNPRYQVTQFGKPVTLSCSQTLNHNVMYWYQQKSSQAPKLLFHYYDKDFNNEADTPDNFQSRRPNTSFCFLDIRSPGLGDTAMYLCATSTDVAYEQYFGPGTRLTVT.

A note on this clone: The junction does not match germline at one end; this may be a read error. The chain has TRBV7-9 and TRBJ1-4; no firm D call. This CDR3 has 15 residues. Germline CDR1 and CDR2: SEHNR and FQNEAQ (reference sequence). In DNA form, the CDR3 reads TGTTCCAGCAGCTTCTCCGCCCAAGCTATTGAAAAACTGTTTTTT. Encoded protein: CSSSFSAQAIEKLFF.

This chain links TRBV15 with TRBJ2-2, with D possibly being TRBD2 (5 bases). Between the trimmed V and J ends, which lost 5 bases and 7 bases, there was a span of 20 bases. Germline V lookup: CDR1 LNHNV, CDR2 YYDKDF (reference sequence). This CDR3 spans 16 amino acids. The CDR3 nucleotides read TGTGCCACCAGCGACCTGGGCGGGTCCACTGGCGGGGAGCTGTTTTTT. Protein: CATSDLGGSTGGELFF.

This chain links TRBV27 with TRBJ2-1; 8 nucleotides agree with TRBD1. The V and J ends lost 5 bases and 0 bases, in that order; junction bases with no gene match: 6. From germline, CDR1 is MNHEY and CDR2 SMNVEV (reference sequence). The CDR3 is made up of 16 amino acids. This CDR3 reads CASSATGGSSYNEQFF. The DNA of the CDR3 is TGTGCCAGCAGTGCCACAGGGGGGAGCTCCTACAATGAGCAGTTCTTC.

The V gene is TRBV12-5, the J gene TRBJ2-2; maybe TRBD2 (5 bases). Germline V lookup: CDR1 LGHNT, CDR2 FRNRAP. The CDR3 runs to 12 residues. V lost 6 bases to trimming and J lost 4 bases, with 6 bases between them. In DNA, the CDR3 is TGTGCTAGTGGACTAGGCACCGGGGAGCTGTTTTTT. Translation: CASGLGTGELFF.